The rows below give T cell receptor beta chains drawn from one sample of a study of monozygotic twins with inflammatory bowel disease. From the 5' RACE reads, TCRdb lists one entry per CDR3 protein and no DNA. The data include 160,000 or so distinct CDR3 sequences; the top ten clones carry roughly 2.4%. Specimen: blood. Source of these receptors: a human donor with ulcerative colitis or Crohn's disease, or a healthy co-twin of an affected twin (not recorded which). Both conserved end residues are part of each CDR3. Fields, in order: V gene, J gene, CDR3 protein.

v_call: TRBV29-1; j_call: TRBJ2-3; cdr3_aa: CSVEVGRADTQYF
v_call: TRBV7-9; j_call: TRBJ1-1; cdr3_aa: CASSPDGWNTEAFF
v_call: TRBV20-1; j_call: TRBJ2-1; cdr3_aa: CSARGQGVRDEQFF
v_call: TRBV12-3/TRBV12-4; j_call: TRBJ2-4; cdr3_aa: CASSNPSQGDMRAKNIQYF
v_call: TRBV12-3/TRBV12-4; j_call: TRBJ2-2; cdr3_aa: CASSSGTDSGELFF
v_call: TRBV28; j_call: TRBJ2-7; cdr3_aa: CASTVRDRRPLHEQYF
v_call: TRBV28; j_call: TRBJ2-7; cdr3_aa: CASSLGIGSYEQYF
v_call: TRBV15; j_call: TRBJ2-7; cdr3_aa: CATSREAGTYEQYF
v_call: TRBV4-1; j_call: TRBJ1-2; cdr3_aa: CASSQGAGRDFYGYTF
v_call: TRBV20-1; j_call: TRBJ2-1; cdr3_aa: CSANGAGGYNEQFF
v_call: TRBV5-1; j_call: TRBJ2-7; cdr3_aa: CASSLLLAGNPEQYF
v_call: TRBV20-1; j_call: TRBJ1-5; cdr3_aa: CSARRGVDEEPQHF
v_call: TRBV30; j_call: TRBJ2-3; cdr3_aa: CAWSVRVAGGSTDTQYF
v_call: TRBV5-1; j_call: TRBJ2-1; cdr3_aa: CASSLIGNEQFF
v_call: TRBV15; j_call: TRBJ2-7; cdr3_aa: CATSRGLAHSEQYF
v_call: TRBV20-1; j_call: TRBJ2-7; cdr3_aa: CSARGGWGRSEQNF
v_call: TRBV5-4; j_call: TRBJ2-7; cdr3_aa: CASSHTGSYEQYF
v_call: TRBV29-1; j_call: TRBJ1-1; cdr3_aa: CSVARGTANTKAFF
v_call: TRBV10-3; j_call: TRBJ1-6; cdr3_aa: CAISGRQGGDNSPLHF
v_call: TRBV30; j_call: TRBJ2-7; cdr3_aa: CAWSRTGLYEQYF
v_call: TRBV6-4; j_call: TRBJ1-6; cdr3_aa: CASSDSPTSPLHF
v_call: TRBV11-2; j_call: TRBJ2-5; cdr3_aa: CASSPRAEETQYF
v_call: TRBV20-1; j_call: TRBJ2-4; cdr3_aa: CSARGGPAYQYF
v_call: TRBV5-1; j_call: TRBJ1-1; cdr3_aa: CASSEGAMTEAFF
v_call: TRBV20-1; j_call: TRBJ2-1; cdr3_aa: CSASARRGEQFF
v_call: TRBV10-3; j_call: TRBJ2-1; cdr3_aa: CAISEGGPGSYNEQFF
v_call: TRBV5-1; j_call: TRBJ2-7; cdr3_aa: CSSPGRTSSYEQYF
v_call: TRBV5-1; j_call: TRBJ2-2; cdr3_aa: CASSPGGGPNTGELFF
v_call: TRBV11-1; j_call: TRBJ2-2; cdr3_aa: CASSSYTGELFF
v_call: TRBV25-1; j_call: TRBJ1-1; cdr3_aa: CASSDVGQSEAFF
v_call: TRBV5-1; j_call: TRBJ1-1; cdr3_aa: CASSLNPSNTEAFF
v_call: TRBV2; j_call: TRBJ1-1; cdr3_aa: CATLEDTEAFF
v_call: TRBV7-8; j_call: TRBJ1-5; cdr3_aa: CASSLNLDRALLGQPQHF
v_call: TRBV6-1; j_call: TRBJ2-1; cdr3_aa: CASIPLGVGGNEQFF
v_call: TRBV25-1; j_call: TRBJ2-1; cdr3_aa: CASSDLARSYNEQFF
v_call: TRBV20-1; j_call: TRBJ2-1; cdr3_aa: CSARVLGWESYNEQFF
v_call: TRBV4-2; j_call: TRBJ1-1; cdr3_aa: CASSQDMGGSEAFF
v_call: TRBV20-1; j_call: TRBJ1-5; cdr3_aa: CSAIEDSYSNQPQHF
v_call: TRBV5-1; j_call: TRBJ1-1; cdr3_aa: CASSPEPGGGTEAFF
v_call: TRBV7-9; j_call: TRBJ2-5; cdr3_aa: CASSSTSGGSYQETQYF
v_call: TRBV28; j_call: TRBJ1-1; cdr3_aa: CAGRRAMGGMNTEAFF
v_call: TRBV11-2; j_call: TRBJ2-2; cdr3_aa: CASSQWREGPRRTGELFF
v_call: TRBV2; j_call: TRBJ1-6; cdr3_aa: CASIKGKRQGLGYNSPLHF
v_call: TRBV5-1; j_call: TRBJ2-2; cdr3_aa: CASIPGLAATGELFF
v_call: TRBV20-1; j_call: TRBJ2-4; cdr3_aa: CSARSLEGAGAKNIQYF
v_call: TRBV19; j_call: TRBJ2-3; cdr3_aa: CASDRGGRDTQYF
v_call: TRBV7-9; j_call: TRBJ1-1; cdr3_aa: CASSLGQVSTEAFF
v_call: TRBV11-2; j_call: TRBJ2-7; cdr3_aa: CASSSARGRSYEQYF
v_call: TRBV7-9; j_call: TRBJ2-7; cdr3_aa: CASSSLGGVQYF
v_call: TRBV28; j_call: TRBJ2-1; cdr3_aa: CASSPRVGQFF
v_call: TRBV20-1; j_call: TRBJ2-1; cdr3_aa: CSALETGPDNEQFF
v_call: TRBV20-1; j_call: TRBJ2-1; cdr3_aa: CSARGGTGAYNEQFF
v_call: TRBV20-1; j_call: TRBJ2-7; cdr3_aa: CSARQGNYEQYF